The T cell receptor (beta chain) under discussion was sequenced for a study of OX40 agonist ivuxolimab in advanced cancers. The V and J ends lost 7 bases and 7 bases respectively, with 18 bases between them. Germline V lookup: CDR1 SQVTM, CDR2 ANQGSEA. The CDR3 sequence is 13 residues long. Repertoires were generated with immunoSEQ multiplex PCR, while TCRdb's copy carries only in-frame clones and drops some. The data show tens of thousands of clones, 65% to 90% seen once. This TCR was sampled from an adult with an advanced solid tumor such as melanoma, head and neck, liver or kidney cancer. The chain recombines TRBV29-1 with TRBJ2-3; TRBD1 might be the D (5 bases). The input for sequencing was CD4+ or CD8+ T cells sorted from blood, taken in a trial of the OX40 agonist ivuxolimab. The CDR3 protein is CSGGQGSGNTQYF. The CDR3 DNA reads as TGCAGCGGTGGACAAGGTTCAGGTAATACGCAGTATTTT.